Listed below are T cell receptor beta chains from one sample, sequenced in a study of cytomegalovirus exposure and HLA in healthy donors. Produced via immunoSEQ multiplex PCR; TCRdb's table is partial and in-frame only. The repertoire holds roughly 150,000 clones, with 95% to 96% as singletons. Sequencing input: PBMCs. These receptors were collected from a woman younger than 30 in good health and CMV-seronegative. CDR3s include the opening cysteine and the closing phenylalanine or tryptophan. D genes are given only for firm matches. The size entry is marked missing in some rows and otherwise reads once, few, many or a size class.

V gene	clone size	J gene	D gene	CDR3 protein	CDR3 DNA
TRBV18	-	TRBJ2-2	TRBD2	CASSPRGGVNTGELFF	TGTGCCAGCTCACCCCGTGGGGGGGTGAACACCGGGGAGCTGTTTTTT
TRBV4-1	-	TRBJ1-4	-	CASSQDGGGVGEKLFF	TGCGCCAGCAGCCAAGACGGGGGGGGCGTGGGTGAAAAACTGTTTTTT
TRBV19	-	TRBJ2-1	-	CASSIAGGPNEQFF	TGTGCCAGTAGTATAGCGGGGGGCCCCAATGAGCAGTTCTTC
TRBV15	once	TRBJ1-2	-	CATSSGTSSREETF	TGTGCCACCAGCAGCGGTACCTCTTCCAGGGAAGAGACCTTC
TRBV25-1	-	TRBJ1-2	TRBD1	CATNLGQGAGGYTF	TGTGCCACCAATTTAGGACAGGGGGCGGGAGGCTACACCTTC
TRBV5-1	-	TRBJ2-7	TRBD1	CASSLVGQVGEQYF	TGCGCCAGCAGCTTAGTGGGACAGGTGGGCGAGCAGTACTTC
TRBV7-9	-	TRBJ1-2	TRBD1	CASSLHYPGGAEGYTF	TGTGCCAGCAGCTTACATTATCCAGGGGGCGCGGAGGGCTACACCTTC
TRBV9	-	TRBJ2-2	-	CASSAYIRLANTGELFF	TGTGCCAGCAGCGCCTATATACGGCTAGCAAACACCGGGGAGCTGTTTTTT
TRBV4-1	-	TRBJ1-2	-	CASSPDGPGDNYGYTF	TGCGCCAGCAGCCCCGACGGCCCAGGCGATAACTATGGCTACACCTTC
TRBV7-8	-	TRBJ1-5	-	CASSPAYSNQPQHF	TGTGCCAGCAGCCCAGCGTATAGCAATCAGCCCCAGCATTTT
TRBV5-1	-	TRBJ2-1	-	CASSQTIPLYNEQFF	TGCGCCAGCAGCCAGACTATTCCACTCTACAATGAGCAGTTCTTC
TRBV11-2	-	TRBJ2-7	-	CASRGLRENEQYF	TGTGCCAGCAGAGGATTAAGGGAGAACGAGCAGTACTTC
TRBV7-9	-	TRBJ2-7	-	CASSSPRTVASSYEQYF	TGTGCCAGCAGCTCACCTCGGACAGTTGCGAGCTCCTACGAGCAGTACTTC
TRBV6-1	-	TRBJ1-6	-	CASSEAAGQSYNSPLHF	TGTGCCAGCAGTGAAGCGGCGGGGCAGTCCTATAATTCACCCCTCCACTTT
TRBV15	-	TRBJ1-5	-	CATSALGRGNSNQPQHF	TGTGCCACCAGCGCGTTGGGCAGGGGTAATTCCAATCAGCCCCAGCATTTT
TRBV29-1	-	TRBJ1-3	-	CSVVHSTVGLGKWGSGNTIYF	TGCAGCGTTGTTCATTCTACCGTGGGGCTCGGAAAGTGGGGCTCTGGAAACACCATATATTTT
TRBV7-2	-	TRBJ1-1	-	CASSLIRDTEAFF	TGTGCCAGCAGCTTGATTCGGGACACTGAAGCTTTCTTT
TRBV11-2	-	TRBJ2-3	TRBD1	CASSQDRGADTQYF	TGTGCCAGCAGCCAGGACAGGGGTGCAGATACGCAGTATTTT
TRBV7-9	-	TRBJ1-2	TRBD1	CASSQRGQNYGYTF	TGTGCCAGCAGCCAACGGGGACAGAACTATGGCTACACCTTC
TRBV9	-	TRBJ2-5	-	CASSGATQETQYF	TGTGCCAGCAGCGGGGCTACACAAGAGACCCAGTACTTC
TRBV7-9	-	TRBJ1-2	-	CASSQQGGYTF	TGTGCCAGCAGCCAACAGGGCGGCTACACCTTC
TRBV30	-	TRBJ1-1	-	CAWMADSYTEAFF	TGTGCCTGGATGGCGGACAGTTACACTGAAGCTTTCTTT
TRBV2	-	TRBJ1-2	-	CASKPGTSFDYTF	TGTGCCAGCAAGCCAGGCACAAGTTTTGACTACACCTTC
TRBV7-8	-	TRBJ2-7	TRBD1	CASSMGRQGYEQYF	TGTGCCAGCAGCATGGGCCGACAGGGCTACGAGCAGTACTTC
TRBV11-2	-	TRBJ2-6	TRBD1	CASSLVPGQGFSGANVLTF	TGTGCCAGCAGCTTAGTACCGGGACAGGGCTTCTCTGGGGCCAACGTCCTGACTTTC
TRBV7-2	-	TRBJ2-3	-	CASSLFRGALAVPDTQYF	TGTGCCAGCAGCTTATTTCGGGGGGCCCTCGCAGTCCCAGATACGCAGTATTTT
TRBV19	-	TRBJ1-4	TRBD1	CASSTSSDRGDNEKLFF	TGTGCCAGTAGTACCTCCTCCGACAGGGGTGATAATGAAAAACTGTTTTTT
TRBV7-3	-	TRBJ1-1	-	CASRWSADTEAFF	TGTGCCAGCAGGTGGTCTGCAGACACTGAAGCTTTCTTT
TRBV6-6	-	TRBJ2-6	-	CASSYSPDSGANVLTF	TGTGCCAGCAGTTACTCTCCAGACTCTGGGGCCAACGTCCTGACTTTC
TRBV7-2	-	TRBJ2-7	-	CASSPTHDYEQYF	TGTGCCAGCAGCCCTACCCACGACTACGAGCAGTACTTC
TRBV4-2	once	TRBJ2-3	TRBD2	CASSQTRAGGGTDTQYF	TGTGCCAGCAGCCAAACCCGAGCGGGGGGAGGCACAGATACGCAGTATTTT
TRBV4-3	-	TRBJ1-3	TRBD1	CASSPYRGLTGNTIYF	TGCGCCAGCAGCCCGTACAGGGGGCTAACTGGAAACACCATATATTTT
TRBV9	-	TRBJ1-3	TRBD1	CASSGDRGNTIYF	TGTGCCAGCAGCGGGGACAGGGGAAACACCATATATTTT
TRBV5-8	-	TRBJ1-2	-	CASSLTRGGYTF	TGTGCCAGCAGCCTGACCCGAGGTGGCTACACCTTC
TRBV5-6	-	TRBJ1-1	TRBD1	CASSTGQGRWRYAFF	TGTGCCAGCAGCACCGGACAGGGACGTTGGCGGTATGCTTTCTTT
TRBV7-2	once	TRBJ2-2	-	CASSLQGTGELFF	TGTGCCAGCAGCTTACAGGGCACCGGGGAGCTGTTTTTT
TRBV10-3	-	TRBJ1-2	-	CAISDGGIMDGYTF	TGTGCCATCAGTGACGGGGGAATTATGGATGGCTACACCTTC
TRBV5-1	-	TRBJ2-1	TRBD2	CASSQRTSGGKIKYNEQFF	TGCGCCAGCAGCCAACGGACTAGCGGGGGAAAGATAAAGTACAATGAGCAGTTCTTC
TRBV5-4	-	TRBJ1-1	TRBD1	CASSPDRGTMNTEAFF	TGTGCCAGCAGCCCCGACAGGGGAACCATGAACACTGAAGCTTTCTTT
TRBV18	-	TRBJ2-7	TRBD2	CASSPGGGSYEQYF	TGTGCCAGCTCACCAGGGGGGGGCTCCTACGAGCAGTACTTC
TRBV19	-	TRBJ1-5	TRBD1	CASSIWSGGNQPQHF	TGTGCCAGTAGTATTTGGTCAGGGGGAAATCAGCCCCAGCATTTT
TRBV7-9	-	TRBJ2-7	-	CASSLQGAYEQYF	TGTGCCAGCAGCCTTCAGGGTGCCTACGAGCAGTACTTC
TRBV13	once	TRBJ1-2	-	CASSLGQGNYGYTF	TGTGCCAGCAGCTTAGGCCAGGGTAACTATGGCTACACCTTC
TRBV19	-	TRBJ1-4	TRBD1	CATRDRGSLLKLFF	TGTGCCACACGGGACAGGGGGAGTCTGTTAAAACTGTTTTTT
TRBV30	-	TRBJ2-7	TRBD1	CAWSPMGDRGNEQYF	TGTGCCTGGAGCCCCATGGGGGACAGGGGGAACGAGCAGTACTTC
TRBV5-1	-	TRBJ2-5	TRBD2	CASSVLAGEGETQYF	TGCGCCAGCAGCGTGTTAGCGGGGGAAGGAGAGACCCAGTACTTC
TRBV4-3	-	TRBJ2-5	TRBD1	CASSHYGTGSRETQYF	TGCGCCAGCAGCCACTACGGGACAGGCTCCCGGGAGACCCAGTACTTC
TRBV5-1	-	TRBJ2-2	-	CASSPLGADTGELFF	TGCGCCAGCAGCCCGCTGGGGGCGGACACCGGGGAGCTGTTTTTT
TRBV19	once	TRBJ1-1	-	CASNLLSGGDTEAFF	TGTGCCAGTAACCTTCTCTCTGGGGGGGACACTGAAGCTTTCTTT
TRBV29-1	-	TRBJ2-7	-	CSVEDQGTPTYEQYF	TGCAGCGTTGAAGATCAGGGGACACCTACCTACGAGCAGTACTTC
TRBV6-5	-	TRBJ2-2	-	CASSRLAQELFF	TGTGCCAGCAGTAGGTTAGCGCAGGAGCTGTTTTTT
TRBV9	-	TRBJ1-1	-	CASSVDPASDSEAFF	TGTGCCAGCAGCGTAGATCCGGCGTCCGACTCTGAAGCTTTCTTT
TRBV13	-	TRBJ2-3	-	CASSLGRAHGDTQYF	TGTGCCAGCAGCTTAGGCCGTGCACATGGAGATACGCAGTATTTT
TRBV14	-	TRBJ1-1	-	CASSSTGYGEAFF	TGTGCCAGCAGCTCAACAGGGTACGGTGAAGCTTTCTTT
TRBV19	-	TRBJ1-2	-	CASSSGGTLYYGYTF	TGTGCCAGTAGTAGTGGCGGAACCCTCTACTATGGCTACACCTTC
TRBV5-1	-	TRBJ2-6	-	CASSLGGSVTGANVLTF	TGCGCCAGCAGCTTGGGTGGCAGCGTCACTGGGGCCAACGTCCTGACTTTC
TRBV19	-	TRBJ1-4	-	CASSMIGATNEKLFF	TGTGCCAGTAGTATGATAGGGGCAACTAATGAAAAACTGTTTTTT
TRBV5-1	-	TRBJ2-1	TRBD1	CASRTTGESEQFF	TGCGCCAGCAGGACGACAGGGGAGAGTGAGCAGTTCTTC